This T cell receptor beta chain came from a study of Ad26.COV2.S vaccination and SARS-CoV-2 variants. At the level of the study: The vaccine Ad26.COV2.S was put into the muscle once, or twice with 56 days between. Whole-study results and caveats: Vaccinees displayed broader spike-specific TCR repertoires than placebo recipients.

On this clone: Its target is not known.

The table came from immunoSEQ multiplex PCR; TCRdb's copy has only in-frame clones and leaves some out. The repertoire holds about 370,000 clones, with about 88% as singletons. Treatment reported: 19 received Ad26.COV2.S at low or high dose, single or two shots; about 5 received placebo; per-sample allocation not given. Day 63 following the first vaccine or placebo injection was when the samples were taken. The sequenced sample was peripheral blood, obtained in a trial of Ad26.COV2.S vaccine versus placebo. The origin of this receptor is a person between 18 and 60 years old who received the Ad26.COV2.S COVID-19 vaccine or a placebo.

In nucleotides, the CDR3 is TGCGCCAGCAGCCAAGAGAGCGGGAGGGCCACCGGGGAGCTGTTTTTT. This translates into CASSQESGRATGELFF. V and J are TRBV4-3 and TRBJ2-2; 10 positions match TRBD2. The CDR3 length is 16 residues. V lost 0 bases to trimming and J lost 4 bases; unmatched junction nucleotides: 2. The germline gives CDR1 LGHNA, CDR2 YSLEER.